The next 32 T cell receptor beta chains were all read from a single sample in a study of response to subunit inactivated influenza vaccine. TCRdb re-called the RT-PCR reads through MiXCR, storing one row per CDR3 protein. The sample contains 650,000 or so distinct CDR3 sequences, 14% of which appear only once. The specimen comprised PBMCs from blood, sampled approximately 15 days before vaccination. The origin of the receptors is a man aged 45-60 years who received an inactivated influenza vaccine.

This clonotype turned up a few times. The chain couples TRBV29-1 to TRBJ1-2; 8 bases are shared with TRBD1. Germline V CDR1 and CDR2: SQVTM, ANQGSEA. This CDR3 spans 12 amino acids. The J segment lost 7 bases and the V segment lost 5 bases, leaving 6 bases of the junction unmatched. The CDR3 sequence: CSVRQGMGGYTF. The CDR3 DNA is TGCAGCGTTAGACAGGGGATGGGTGGCTACACCTTC.

This clonotype showed up many times. The V call is TRBV10-2, the J call TRBJ2-3, with no clear D. Germline lookup yields CDR1 WSHSY and CDR2 SAAADI. There are 8 residues in the CDR3. The CDR3 loop reads CAAGTQYF. In DNA form, the CDR3 reads TGCGCAGCCGGCACGCAGTATTTT.

CDR3 coding DNA: TGTGCCAGCAACCACCGGACGATCTACGAGCAGTACTTC. Protein: CASNHRTIYEQYF. The chain carries TRBV6-6 and TRBJ2-7; D call uncertain. V shed 7 bases and J shed 3 bases, with 13 bases lying between them. The germline gives CDR1 MNHNY, CDR2 SVGAGI (reference sequence). This CDR3 has 13 residues.

This clonotype came up many times. The chain has TRBV6-4 and TRBJ2-2, with a tentative D call TRBD2 (6 bases). Trimming cost V 3 bases and J 8 bases, with 10 bases left between them. Germline CDR1 reads MRHNA; CDR2 reads SNTAGT. The CDR3 consists of 13 residues. The CDR3 region has the DNA TGTGCCAGCAGTGAATCGGGGGAAGGGGAGCTGTTTTTT. Translation: CASSESGEGELFF.

This clonotype was counted at least ten times. The chain couples TRBV9 to TRBJ2-7, with 10 bases that match TRBD2. Germline CDR1 is SGDLS and CDR2 is YYNGEE. The CDR3 spans 16 residues. The V and J ends lost 0 bases and 3 bases, in that order; junction bases with no gene match: 6. The CDR3 here is CASSVEAGGPVYEQYF. The CDR3 DNA reads as TGTGCCAGCAGCGTAGAAGCGGGAGGGCCTGTCTACGAGCAGTACTTC. The whole variable domain, filled in from reference TRBV9 and TRBJ2-7, reads DSGVTQTPKHLITATGQRVTLRCSPRSGDLSVYWYQQSLDQGLQFLIQYYNGEERAKGNILERFSAQQFPDLHSELNLSSLELGDSALYFCASSVEAGGPVYEQYFGPGTRLTVT.

V gene TRBV20-1 combines with J gene TRBJ2-1; D uncertain. This CDR3 has 15 amino acids. V was clipped by 3 bases and J by 3 bases, with 15 bases between them. CDR1 is DFQATT, CDR2 SNEGSKA, per germline (reference sequence). Here the CDR3 DNA reads TGCAGTGCTAGTTCGAGTCTGACTCTCTACAATGAGCAGTTCTTC. Translating it yields CSASSSLTLYNEQFF.

This clonotype has only a few counts. The rearrangement uses TRBV4-2 and TRBJ2-5; D assignment may be TRBD1 or TRBD2 (5 bases each). In germline, CDR1 is LGHNA, CDR2 YNFKEQ. Deletions cut 3 bases from V and 1 base from J, with 15 bases between. CDR3 length: 16 residues. CDR3 protein: CASSQGRGPSQETQYF. CDR3 bases: TGTGCCAGCAGCCAGGGCCGGGGCCCCTCCCAAGAGACCCAGTACTTC.

CDR3 nucleotides: TGTGCCAGCAGCTTGGGAATCAATCAGCCCCAGCATTTT. It specifies CASSLGINQPQHF. The chain combines TRBV5-6 with TRBJ1-5; no firm D call. This CDR3 has 13 amino acids. Germline V gives CDR1 SGHDT, CDR2 YYEEEE. V shed 0 bases and J shed 3 bases, with 4 bases lying between them.

This clonotype occurred a few times. For the CDR3, the DNA is TGTGCCAGCAGAAACCCGGGACTCCACCAATACAATGAGCAGTTCTTC. It translates to CASRNPGLHQYNEQFF. The chain couples TRBV6-1 to TRBJ2-1; maybe TRBD2 (6 bases). The V gene lost 6 bases and the J gene lost 4 bases, with 19 bases spanning the gap. Germline V CDR1 and CDR2: MNHNS, SASEGT. The length of the CDR3 is 16 residues.

V usage is TRBV25-1 and J usage is TRBJ2-1; 10 bases are shared with TRBD2. The J segment lost 7 bases and the V segment lost 7 bases, leaving 10 bases of the junction unmatched. Germline assignment: CDR1 MGHDK and CDR2 SYGVNS. The length of the CDR3 is 15 residues. The chain's CDR3 is CASTPRASGRNEQFF. The CDR3 DNA reads TGTGCCAGCACCCCTAGGGCTAGCGGGAGAAATGAGCAGTTCTTC.

The V gene is TRBV20-1, the J gene TRBJ2-5; the D gene is possibly TRBD1 (6 bases). This CDR3 is 15 amino acids long. Germline V gives CDR1 DFQATT, CDR2 SNEGSKA (reference sequence). V shed 3 bases and J shed 5 bases, with 19 bases lying between them. This chain's CDR3 is CSARTHTGNLETQYF. The CDR3 nucleotides are TGCAGTGCTAGGACCCACACAGGGAACCTTGAGACCCAGTACTTC.

This clonotype was counted between two and nine times. The chain links TRBV7-2 to TRBJ1-1; D might be TRBD1 (5 bases). The length of the CDR3 is 13 residues. Germline loops: CDR1 SGHTA, CDR2 FQGNSA. V gave up 2 bases and J gave up 12 bases, with 16 bases separating them. CDR3 amino acids: CASSLFGVGESFF. CDR3 nucleotides: TGTGCCAGCAGCTTATTTGGTGTAGGGGAGTCTTTCTTT. The variable domain in full, completed from reference TRBV7-2 and TRBJ1-1, reads GAGVSQSPSNKVTEKGKDVELRCDPISGHTALYWYRQSLGQGLEFLIYFQGNSAPDKSGLPSDRFSAERTGGSVSTLTIQRTQQEDSAVYLCASSLFGVGESFFGQGTRLTVV.

The V call is TRBV28, the J call TRBJ1-2; 7 positions agree with TRBD1. V trimming: 8 bases; J trimming: 0 bases; junction bases outside the gene matches: 12. Germline V lookup: CDR1 MDHEN, CDR2 SYDVKM. There are 16 residues in the CDR3. CDR3 DNA: TGTGCCAGCGAAAACAGGGGAGACCTAGCTAACTATGGCTACACCTTC. Amino acids: CASENRGDLANYGYTF.

J is TRBJ2-7 and V is TRBV12-3 or TRBV12-4; D is uncertain. V gave up 6 bases and J gave up 3 bases, with 6 bases separating them. This CDR3 comprises 11 residues. CDR3 nucleotide sequence: TGTGCCAGCAGGCGAAGCTACGAGCAGTACTTC. It codes for CASRRSYEQYF.

The chain combines TRBV20-1 with TRBJ2-3, with D perhaps matching TRBD2 (5 bases). In germline, CDR1 is DFQATT, CDR2 SNEGSKA (reference sequence). The CDR3 is 15 amino acids. With 1 base removed from V and 0 bases from J, the gap between germline ends came to 11 bases. The CDR3 coding sequence is TGCAGTGCTAGAGGGACTTCATCAAGCACAGATACGCAGTATTTT. Translated, it gives CSARGTSSSTDTQYF.

This clonotype was found many times. The rearrangement joins TRBV6-6 to TRBJ2-7; D assignment may be TRBD1 or TRBD2 (5 bases each). This CDR3 is built from 13 residues. Germline V lookup: CDR1 MNHNY, CDR2 SVGAGI (reference sequence). V was clipped by 7 bases and J by 0 bases, with 10 bases between them. The CDR3 bases are TGTGCCAGCACCACTGGGGGCTCCTACGAGCAGTACTTC. Its protein product is CASTTGGSYEQYF.

This clonotype was seen a few times. The CDR3 DNA reads TGTGCCAGCAGAGACTATAGCGAAAAACTGTTTTTT. This encodes CASRDYSEKLFF. The chain recombines TRBV3-1 with TRBJ1-4; D remains ambiguous. CDR3 length: 12 amino acids. Germline lookup yields CDR1 LGHDT and CDR2 YNNKEL (reference sequence). V gave up 6 bases and J gave up 8 bases, with 10 bases separating them.

In this sample, this clonotype turned up many times. The V call is TRBV5-5, the J call TRBJ1-1; D unclear. Trimming took off 3 bases at V and 1 base at J, with 10 bases between the two ends. Germline CDR1 and CDR2: SGHKS and YYEKEE (reference sequence). This CDR3 is 14 amino acids long. The CDR3 DNA is TGTGCCAGCAGCTACCGGGGAAGGAACACTGAAGCTTTCTTT. The encoded protein is CASSYRGRNTEAFF.

In its sample, this clonotype was seen many times. The genes are TRBV7-9 and TRBJ2-1; D might be TRBD2 (5 bases). CDR3 length equals 15 residues. Germline-derived CDR1 and CDR2 are SEHNR and FQNEAQ (reference sequence). V dropped 5 bases and J dropped 6 bases, with 17 bases sitting between them. The CDR3: CASSARVRDGNEQFF. In DNA form, the CDR3 reads TGTGCCAGCAGCGCGCGGGTAAGGGATGGCAATGAGCAGTTCTTC.

This clonotype has just one count. This chain connects TRBV12-3 or TRBV12-4 to TRBJ1-3; a weak D match, TRBD1 (6 bases). Trimming took off 4 bases at V and 4 bases at J, with 17 bases between the two ends. The CDR3 spans 16 residues. The CDR3 coding sequence is TGTGCCAGCAGTTCATTTGACAGGCTTTTGGGAAACACCATATATTTT. Its translation is CASSSFDRLLGNTIYF.

This clonotype was recorded many times. The V gene is TRBV7-8, the J gene TRBJ2-1, with D uncertain. The V and J ends lost 3 bases and 4 bases respectively, with 16 bases between them. Germline V lookup: CDR1 SGHVS, CDR2 FQNEAQ. The CDR3 has 16 amino acids. As DNA, the CDR3 is TGTGCCAGCAGCTTTGACCGATCGAGGCAATACAATGAGCAGTTCTTC. Translated: CASSFDRSRQYNEQFF.

The J gene is TRBJ1-2, the V gene TRBV29-1; 9 positions match TRBD1. V shed 5 bases and J 8 bases; nucleotides not matched to a gene: 3. Germline V CDR1 and CDR2: SQVTM, ANQGSEA. This CDR3 is built from 11 residues. CDR3 bases: TGCAGCGTTTGGGACAGGGACGGCTACACCTTC. The encoded protein is CSVWDRDGYTF.

This clonotype was recorded many times. The chain links TRBV29-1 to TRBJ1-1; 10 bases line up with TRBD1. Germline V gives CDR1 SQVTM, CDR2 ANQGSEA. J gave up 4 bases and V 3 bases, and 2 bases lay outside the gene matches. This CDR3 is 13 amino acids long. CDR3 nucleotide sequence: TGCAGCGTTGAGAGGGACAGGGGCACTGAAGCTTTCTTT. Encoded protein: CSVERDRGTEAFF.

This chain links TRBV29-1 with TRBJ1-1, with a weak D call TRBD1 (5 bases). Germline V gene sequence: CDR1 SQVTM, CDR2 ANQGSEA. Trimming shortened V by 7 bases and J by 1 base, and 10 bases separated the two germline ends. This CDR3 has 12 amino acids. The DNA of the CDR3 is TGCAGCGCTGACAGTCCGAACACTGAAGCTTTCTTT. This sequence encodes CSADSPNTEAFF.

The rearrangement joins TRBV11-2 to TRBJ2-7; maybe TRBD2 (6 bases). Germline lookup yields CDR1 SGHAT and CDR2 FQNNGV. The CDR3 runs 16 residues. Trimming stripped 5 bases from V and 2 bases from J, with 19 bases between. The CDR3 protein is CASSDTGGGKPYEQYF. DNA for the CDR3: TGTGCCAGCAGCGATACCGGGGGAGGAAAACCCTACGAGCAGTACTTC. The full variable domain, its missing parts supplied by reference TRBV11-2 and TRBJ2-7, is EAGVAQSPRYKIIEKRQSVAFWCNPISGHATLYWYQQILGQGPKLLIQFQNNGVVDDSQLPKDRFSAERLKGVDSTLKIQPAKLEDSAVYLCASSDTGGGKPYEQYFGPGTRLTVT.

The genes are TRBV7-9 and TRBJ2-4, with a possible D match to TRBD2 (5 bases). V dropped 4 bases and J dropped 9 bases, with 13 bases sitting between them. Per germline, CDR1 SEHNR and CDR2 FQNEAQ (reference sequence). The CDR3 consists of 13 residues. The CDR3 DNA is TGTGCCAGCAGCTCACCGATGGCGGGCATTCAGTACTTC. Translated: CASSSPMAGIQYF.

The V and J genes are TRBV20-1 and TRBJ1-4; D might be TRBD1 (5 bases). In germline, CDR1 is DFQATT, CDR2 SNEGSKA (reference sequence). Trimming took off 3 bases at V and 4 bases at J, with 12 bases between the two ends. The CDR3 runs to 14 residues. CDR3 region: CSASRGSGNEKLFF. CDR3 sequence (DNA): TGCAGTGCTAGTCGGGGCAGTGGTAATGAAAAACTGTTTTTT.

This clonotype occurred a few times. The rearrangement uses TRBV12-3 or TRBV12-4 and TRBJ2-1; the D call may be TRBD1 or TRBD2 (6 bases each). The V end lost 6 bases, the J end lost 4 bases, and 13 bases lay between the germline ends. This CDR3 comprises 14 residues. CDR3: CASRRGTSYNEQFF. In DNA form, the CDR3 reads TGTGCCAGCAGGCGCGGGACATCTTACAATGAGCAGTTCTTC.

This clonotype was observed many times. This chain connects TRBV20-1 to TRBJ1-5; 8 bases agree with TRBD1. The V and J ends lost 3 bases and 2 bases, in that order; junction bases with no gene match: 3. This CDR3 spans 14 amino acids. Germline lookup yields CDR1 DFQATT and CDR2 SNEGSKA (reference sequence). Here the CDR3 reads CSARDRVGNQPQHF. Here the CDR3 DNA reads TGCAGTGCTAGGGACAGGGTAGGCAATCAGCCCCAGCATTTT.

The chain is built from TRBV20-1 and TRBJ1-2; the match to TRBD1 covers 7 bases. The CDR3 runs to 15 residues. Looked up from germline, CDR1 is DFQATT and CDR2 is SNEGSKA (reference sequence). The J segment lost 2 bases and the V segment lost 2 bases, leaving 8 bases of the junction unmatched. The chain's CDR3 is CSARKTQGQNYGYTF. CDR3 bases: TGCAGTGCTAGAAAAACCCAGGGACAGAACTATGGCTACACCTTC.

This clonotype was seen repeatedly, ten times or more. The chain links TRBV20-1 to TRBJ2-1, with D perhaps matching TRBD2 (5 bases). The CDR3 spans 12 residues. Germline V gene sequence: CDR1 DFQATT, CDR2 SNEGSKA (reference sequence). With 5 bases removed from V and 6 bases from J, the gap between germline ends came to 11 bases. The DNA of the CDR3 is TGCAGTGCTGAATACGGGGTCAATGAGCAGTTCTTC. This encodes CSAEYGVNEQFF.

This clonotype was counted only a few times. The chain is built from TRBV20-1 and TRBJ2-7; 9 bases line up with TRBD2. The junction had 13 bases not matched to a gene; V was cut back by 3 bases and J by 7 bases. CDR1 and CDR2 from the germline V gene are DFQATT and SNEGSKA (reference sequence). CDR3 length: 15 amino acids. The CDR3, as DNA: TGCAGTGCTAGGGGTATTGAAGCGGGGGGCCTAGAGCAGTACTTC. Translated: CSARGIEAGGLEQYF.